Listed here are 5 T cell receptor beta chains from one sample, sequenced in a study of T cells in Graves' hyperthyroidism and ophthalmopathy. Authors of the study amplified TCR beta CDR3 regions from RNA transcripts. When the TCR CDR3 underwent first-round RT-PCR, the HTBI primer set was used. TCRdb reprocessed the multiplex PCR reads via MiXCR and lists one record per CDR3 protein. The sample has around 700,000 distinct CDR3 sequences, 18% seen once. Sequenced: blood. The source of these receptors is a woman between 50 and 59 years old with Graves' hyperthyroidism that later progressed to Graves' ophthalmopathy.

This clonotype was seen repeatedly, ten times or more. The chain is built from TRBV3-1 and TRBJ1-1; perhaps TRBD1 as D (5 bases). Germline V gives CDR1 LGHDT, CDR2 YNNKEL (reference sequence). V lost 0 bases to trimming and J lost 3 bases, with 17 bases between them. The CDR3 loop spans 17 amino acids. DNA of the CDR3: TGTGCCAGCAGCCAAGATTGGGGACGGAGTAGTGACACTGAAGCTTTCTTT. Its translation is CASSQDWGRSSDTEAFF.

This clonotype was seen a handful of times. The chain couples TRBV7-3 to TRBJ2-2; D gene unclear. Trimming took 2 bases from V and 14 from J, leaving 9 bases between them. Looked up from germline, CDR1 is SGHTA and CDR2 is FQGTGA. The length of the CDR3 is 11 residues. CDR3 amino acids: CASSLGVDLFF. CDR3 nucleotide sequence: TGTGCCAGCAGCTTAGGGGTAGACCTGTTTTTT.

The J gene is TRBJ2-3, the V gene TRBV30; 11 bases are a match to TRBD1. The trim removed 4 bases at V and 4 bases at J, leaving 13 bases unmatched. CDR3 length: 17 amino acids. Germline CDR1 reads GTSNPN; CDR2 reads SVGIG (reference sequence). CDR3 DNA: TGTGCCTGGAATCCCGGGACAGGGGGAATCGGCGCAGATACGCAGTATTTT. This gives the protein CAWNPGTGGIGADTQYF.

This clonotype was picked up a small number of times. As DNA, the CDR3 is TGTGCCAGCAGCTTGGAGATGGTCCTAAGTCAGCCCCAGCATTTT. This encodes CASSLEMVLSQPQHF. The rearrangement uses TRBV5-5 and TRBJ1-5, with D unclear. The CDR3 covers 15 residues. CDR1 is SGHKS and CDR2 is YYEKEE in the germline V gene (reference sequence). Deletions cut 0 bases from V and 6 bases from J, with 13 bases between.

Concerning this clonotype itself: Sequence at one end of the junction differs from germline and may be a read error. CDR3 loop: CAISEIAGISNQPQHF. The CDR3 DNA follows: TGTGCCATCAGTGAAATTGCAGGGATTAGTAATCAGCCCCAGCATTTT. The genes are TRBV27 and TRBJ1-5; a weak D match, TRBD1 (5 bases). Per germline, CDR1 MNHEY and CDR2 SMNVEV (reference sequence). This CDR3 spans 16 amino acids.